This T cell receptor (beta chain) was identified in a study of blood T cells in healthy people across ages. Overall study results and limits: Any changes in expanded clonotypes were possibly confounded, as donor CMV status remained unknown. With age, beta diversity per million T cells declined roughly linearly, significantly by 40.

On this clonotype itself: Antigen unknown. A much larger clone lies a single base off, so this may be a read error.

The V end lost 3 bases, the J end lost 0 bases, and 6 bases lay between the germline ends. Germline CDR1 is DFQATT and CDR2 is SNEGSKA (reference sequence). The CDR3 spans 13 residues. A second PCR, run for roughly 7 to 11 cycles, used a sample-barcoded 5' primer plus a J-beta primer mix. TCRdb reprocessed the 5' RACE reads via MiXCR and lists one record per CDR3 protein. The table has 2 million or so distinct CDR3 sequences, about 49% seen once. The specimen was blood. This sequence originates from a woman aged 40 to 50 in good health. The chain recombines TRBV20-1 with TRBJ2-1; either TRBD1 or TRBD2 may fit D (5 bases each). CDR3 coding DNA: TGCAGTGCTAGCGGGGCCTCCTACAATGAGCAGTTCTTC. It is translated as CSASGASYNEQFF.